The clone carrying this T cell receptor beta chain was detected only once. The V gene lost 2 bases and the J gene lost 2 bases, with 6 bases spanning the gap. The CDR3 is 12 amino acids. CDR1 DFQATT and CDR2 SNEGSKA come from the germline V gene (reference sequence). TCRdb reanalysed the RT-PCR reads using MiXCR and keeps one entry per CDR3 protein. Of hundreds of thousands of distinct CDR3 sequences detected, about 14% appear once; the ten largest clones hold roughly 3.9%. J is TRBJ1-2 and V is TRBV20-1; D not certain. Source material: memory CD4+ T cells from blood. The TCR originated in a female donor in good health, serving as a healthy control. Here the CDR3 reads CSARLGNYGYTF. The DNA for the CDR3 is TGCAGTGCTAGATTGGGGAACTATGGCTACACCTTC.